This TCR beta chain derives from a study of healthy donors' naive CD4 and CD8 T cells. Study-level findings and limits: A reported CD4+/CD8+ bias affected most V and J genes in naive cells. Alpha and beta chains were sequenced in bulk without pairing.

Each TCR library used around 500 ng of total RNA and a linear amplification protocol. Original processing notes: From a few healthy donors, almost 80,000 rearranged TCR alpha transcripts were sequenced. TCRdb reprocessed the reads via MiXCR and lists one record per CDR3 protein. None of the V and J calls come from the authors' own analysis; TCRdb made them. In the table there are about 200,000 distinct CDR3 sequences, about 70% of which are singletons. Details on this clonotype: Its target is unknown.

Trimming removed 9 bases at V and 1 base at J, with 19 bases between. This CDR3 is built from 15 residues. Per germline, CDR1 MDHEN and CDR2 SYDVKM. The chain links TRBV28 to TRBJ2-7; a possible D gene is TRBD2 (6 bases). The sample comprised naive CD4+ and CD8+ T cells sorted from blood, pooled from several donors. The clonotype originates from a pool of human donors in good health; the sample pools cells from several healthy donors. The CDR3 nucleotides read TGTGCCAGAAGCCCAGGGCCTGGGAGGTCCTACGAGCAGTACTTC. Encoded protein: CARSPGPGRSYEQYF.